The clone carrying this T cell receptor (beta chain) was detected a few times. The antigen is undetermined. The CDR3 has 12 amino acids. Germline lookup yields CDR1 SGHRS and CDR2 YFSETQ. The ends were cut back, 0 bases at V and 5 bases at J, with 3 bases in the middle. A single record per CDR3 protein comes from TCRdb applying MiXCR to the 5' RACE reads. The sample records about 53,000 distinct CDR3 sequences, roughly 6.9% being singletons. The source of the sample is a study of T cells after yellow fever vaccination. Whole-study results and caveats: Weaker overall was a secondary response that nonetheless peaked faster, on day 5 versus 15.

V gene TRBV5-1 combines with J gene TRBJ2-1; D is undetermined. The sequences come from CD8+ T cells sorted from PBMCs, collected on the day of the first yellow fever vaccination. The source is a man aged 18 to 29 who received the YFV17D yellow fever vaccine. The CDR3, as DNA: TGCGCCAGCAGCTTGGAAGACAATGAGCAGTTCTTC. Protein sequence: CASSLEDNEQFF.